The 20 T cell receptor beta chains below were found in one sample sequenced in a study of OX40 agonist ivuxolimab in advanced cancers. Library prep was done by the immunoSEQ multiplex PCR assay. The table comes from immuneACCESS by way of TCRdb, which keeps in-frame sequences with V and J called. Part of the clones is missing from these tables; in studies checked, under half for an unresolved V gene and the rest for unknown reasons. The sample table records 80,000 to 95,000 clones; about 86% of these occur just once. The top ten clonotypes cover 1.5% to 2% of the sample. The sequenced sample was CD4+ or CD8+ T cells sorted from blood, obtained in a trial of the OX40 agonist ivuxolimab. Source of these receptors: an adult with an advanced solid tumor such as melanoma, head and neck, liver or kidney cancer.

The rearrangement links TRBV7-2 to TRBJ1-5, with unresolved D. This CDR3 has 15 amino acids. In germline, CDR1 is SGHTA, CDR2 FQGNSA. Deletions cut 5 bases from V and 2 bases from J, with 13 bases between. The CDR3 DNA sequence: TGTGCCAGCAGCCTTGATCGAGCTGGCAATCAGCCCCAGCATTTT. It translates to CASSLDRAGNQPQHF.

The rearrangement links TRBV28 to TRBJ1-1; the D is unclear. Per the germline V gene, CDR1 is MDHEN and CDR2 is SYDVKM. Trimming took 7 bases from V and 4 from J, leaving 10 bases between them. CDR3 length equals 12 residues. The CDR3 loop reads CASILGSTEAFF. CDR3 DNA sequence: TGTGCCAGCATCCTGGGGTCCACTGAAGCTTTCTTT.

This clone showed up just a few times. J is TRBJ1-5 and V is TRBV6-4; tentatively, D is TRBD1 (5 bases). CDR1 MRHNA and CDR2 SNTAGT come from the germline V gene. The CDR3 runs 15 residues. V lost 8 bases and J lost 1, with 15 bases in between. The CDR3 sequence is CASGRQRMSNQPQHF. The CDR3 DNA is TGTGCCAGCGGTCGACAGAGAATGAGCAATCAGCCCCAGCATTTT.

The chain uses TRBV4-3 and TRBJ1-2; D may be TRBD1 (6 bases). Germline CDR1 and CDR2: LGHNA and YSLEER. The CDR3 covers 14 residues. V lost 1 base and J 4 bases, leaving 10 bases between the germline ends. The CDR3 here is CASSQGDRFYGYTF. In DNA, the CDR3 is TGCGCCAGCAGCCAAGGAGACAGGTTCTATGGCTACACCTTC.

The chain combines TRBV4-1 with TRBJ2-3; 12 nucleotides align to TRBD2. This CDR3 spans 15 amino acids. With 2 bases clipped from V and 5 bases from J, the junction kept 2 bases outside the gene matches. CDR1 is MGHRA, CDR2 YSYEKL, per germline. The CDR3 DNA reads TGCGCCAGCAGCCAACTAGCGGGGGGGCAAGATACGCAGTATTTT. Its translation: CASSQLAGGQDTQYF.

The chain joins TRBV6-5 to TRBJ1-4; TRBD1 is a possible D gene (6 bases). From germline, CDR1 is MNHEY and CDR2 SVGAGI. V was clipped by 6 bases and J by 8 bases, with 16 bases between them. The CDR3 has 14 residues. CDR3 in amino acids: CASRIQGSTEKLFF. Here the CDR3 DNA reads TGTGCCAGCAGAATACAGGGTTCCACCGAAAAACTGTTTTTT.

The chain has TRBV10-3 and TRBJ1-2; 7 bases align to TRBD1. The germline V gene encodes CDR1 ENHRY and CDR2 SYGVKD. With V trimmed by 2 bases and J by 6 bases, 12 bases remained unmatched. The CDR3 has 16 amino acids. The DNA for the CDR3 is TGTGCCATCAGTGAGAGCCGATTCGAGGGGGCGGATGGCTACACCTTC. This encodes CAISESRFEGADGYTF.

This clone came up a few times. The gene calls are TRBV11-1 and TRBJ1-6; maybe TRBD1 (5 bases). The CDR3 has 15 amino acids. Per germline, CDR1 SGHAT and CDR2 FQDESV (reference sequence). V dropped 5 bases and J dropped 11 bases, with 19 bases sitting between them. CDR3 loop: CASSLQAPPNAPLHF. The CDR3 coding sequence is TGTGCCAGCAGCCTACAGGCACCTCCAAATGCACCCCTCCACTTT.

The rearrangement links TRBV9 to TRBJ2-7; possible D gene TRBD2, 6 bases. CDR3 length: 14 amino acids. V dropped 8 bases and J dropped 8 bases, with 23 bases sitting between them. Germline loops: CDR1 SGDLS, CDR2 YYNGEE. The CDR3 nucleotides read TGTGCCAGTCCTCCTCGGCCAGACGGAGGGAAGCAGTACTTC. This sequence encodes CASPPRPDGGKQYF.

The J gene is TRBJ2-2, the V gene TRBV11-3; tentatively, D is TRBD1 or TRBD2 (6 bases each). Trimming took off 6 bases at V and 8 bases at J, with 13 bases between the two ends. Germline V lookup: CDR1 SGHNT, CDR2 YENEEA. The CDR3 runs 13 residues. CDR3 residues: CASRRGANGELFF. The CDR3 region has the DNA TGTGCCAGCAGAAGGGGGGCGAATGGGGAGCTGTTTTTT. Together with reference TRBV11-3 and TRBJ2-2, the CDR3 gives the full variable domain: EAGVVQSPRYKIIEKKQPVAFWCNPISGHNTLYWYLQNLGQGPELLIRYENEEAVDDSQLPKDRFSAERLKGVDSTLKIQPAELGDSAVYLCASRRGANGELFFGEGSRLTVL.

V is TRBV5-1 and J is TRBJ2-2, with unresolved D. The V end was cut by 2 bases, the J end by 4 bases, with 12 bases between. Germline-derived CDR1 and CDR2 are SGHRS and YFSETQ. This CDR3 spans 15 amino acids. The DNA of the CDR3 is TGCGCCAGCAGCTTACGGGCCGAGGCCACCGGGGAGCTGTTTTTT. It encodes CASSLRAEATGELFF.

This rearrangement joins TRBV7-9 to TRBJ2-2; tentatively, D is TRBD1 (5 bases). The V end was cut by 5 bases, the J end by 1 base, with 11 bases between. Germline CDR1 SEHNR, CDR2 FQNEAQ (reference sequence). This CDR3 spans 15 amino acids. The DNA of the CDR3 is TGTGCCAGCAGCCTGGGCAGGGTGAACACCGGGGAGCTGTTTTTT. Amino acid sequence: CASSLGRVNTGELFF.

The chain employs TRBV13 and TRBJ1-4, with 8 bases fitting TRBD1. Germline CDR1 PRHDT, CDR2 FYEKMQ (reference sequence). This CDR3 is built from 15 residues. The V and J ends lost 3 bases and 8 bases, in that order; junction bases with no gene match: 8. CDR3 sequence reads: CASSFQQGGSEKLFF. In DNA, the CDR3 is TGTGCCAGCAGCTTCCAACAGGGGGGGAGCGAAAAACTGTTTTTT. Complete variable domain (other parts from reference TRBV13 and TRBJ1-4): AAGVIQSPRHLIKEKRETATLKCYPIPRHDTVYWYQQGPGQDPQFLISFYEKMQSDKGSIPDRFSAQQFSDYHSELNMSSLELGDSALYFCASSFQQGGSEKLFFGSGTQLSVL.

The V and J genes are TRBV19 and TRBJ1-1; D call uncertain. The length of the CDR3 is 14 residues. Germline V gene data show CDR1 as LNHDA and CDR2 as SQIVND (reference sequence). Trimming pared 2 bases from V and 1 base from J, leaving 8 bases between. The CDR3 loop is CASSINAENTEAFF. In DNA form, the CDR3 reads TGTGCCAGTAGTATAAATGCAGAGAACACTGAAGCTTTCTTT.

The chain links TRBV27 to TRBJ1-2; D not resolved. The germline V gene encodes CDR1 MNHEY and CDR2 SMNVEV (reference sequence). The CDR3 spans 15 residues. V shed 6 bases and J shed 4 bases, with 18 bases lying between them. The CDR3 DNA is TGTGCCAGCAGCGAAAAACCAGGTGCTTCCTATGGCTACACCTTC. Encoded protein: CASSEKPGASYGYTF.

The chain carries TRBV7-6 and TRBJ2-3; TRBD2 aligns across 7 bases. The ends lost 5 bases at V and 1 base at J; junction bases unmatched: 9. The germline V gene encodes CDR1 SGHVS and CDR2 FNYEAQ. This CDR3 comprises 16 residues. This CDR3 reads CASSPVGGGGTDTQYF. In nucleotides, the CDR3 is TGTGCCAGCAGCCCTGTCGGCGGGGGTGGCACAGATACGCAGTATTTT.

The V call is TRBV7-9, the J call TRBJ1-4; no clear D. The V end lost 3 bases, the J end lost 7 bases, and 6 bases lay between the germline ends. This CDR3 is 12 amino acids long. Germline loops: CDR1 SEHNR, CDR2 FQNEAQ (reference sequence). CDR3 amino acids: CASSFSVEKLFF. The DNA for the CDR3 is TGTGCCAGCAGCTTCTCGGTTGAAAAACTGTTTTTT. Using reference TRBV7-9 and TRBJ1-4 for the parts outside the CDR3, the full variable domain is DTGVSQNPRHKITKRGQNVTFRCDPISEHNRLYWYRQTLGQGPEFLTYFQNEAQLEKSRLLSDRFSAERPKGSFSTLEIQRTEQGDSAMYLCASSFSVEKLFFGSGTQLSVL.

The chain joins TRBV5-4 to TRBJ2-7; a weak D match, TRBD1 (6 bases). Trimming stripped 6 bases from V and 1 base from J, with 23 bases between. Germline CDR1 is SGHNT and CDR2 is YYREEE (reference sequence). The CDR3 consists of 17 residues. The CDR3 nucleotides read TGTGCCAGCACCTACCAAATAGGAAACAGGGCGTCCTACGAGCAGTACTTC. Its protein product is CASTYQIGNRASYEQYF.

The gene calls are TRBV11-2 and TRBJ2-2; 9 bases agree with TRBD1. The CDR3 sequence is 17 residues long. Trimming at V came to 5 bases and at J to 4 bases, leaving 11 bases not matched to a gene. Germline V gene data show CDR1 as SGHAT and CDR2 as FQNNGV. CDR3 nucleotides: TGTGCCAGCAGCCGAACTTGGGCGACAGGGGGCACCGGGGAGCTGTTTTTT. Protein product: CASSRTWATGGTGELFF.

The gene calls are TRBV4-1 and TRBJ2-5; weak D call: TRBD2 (7 bases). V was cut by 3 bases and J by 4 bases, with 12 bases left in between. The CDR3 length is 14 residues. CDR1 is MGHRA and CDR2 is YSYEKL in the germline V gene. The CDR3 here is CASSQLRGGETQYF. In DNA form, the CDR3 reads TGCGCCAGCAGCCAGCTGAGGGGGGGAGAGACCCAGTACTTC.